The 30 T cell receptor beta chains below all came from one sample that was sequenced in a study of long-term antiretroviral therapy in people with HIV. Samples were assayed with immunoSEQ v3.0 at survey level. Produced via immunoSEQ multiplex PCR; TCRdb's table is partial and in-frame only. The sample consists of roughly 30,000 clones, over 80% of them appearing once. This specimen consisted of unsorted PBMCs, obtained 2.7 to 2.8 years after starting antiretroviral therapy. The source is a young man with HIV.

The chain combines TRBV18 with TRBJ2-2; D possibly corresponds to TRBD2 (5 bases). V lost 0 bases and J lost 6, with 11 bases in between. This CDR3 comprises 15 residues. Germline CDR1 and CDR2: KGHSH and LQKENI. This CDR3 reads CASSPPDWGAGELFF. CDR3 DNA sequence: TGTGCCAGCTCACCACCGGACTGGGGAGCCGGGGAGCTGTTTTTT. Combining the CDR3 with reference TRBV18 and TRBJ2-2 gives the whole variable domain NAGVMQNPRHLVRRRGQEARLRCSPMKGHSHVYWYRQLPEEGLKFMVYLQKENIIDESGMPKERFSAEFPKEGPSILRIQQVVRGDSAAYFCASSPPDWGAGELFFGEGSRLTVL.

This chain uses TRBV18 with TRBJ1-4; D gene ambiguous. Germline V gene data show CDR1 as KGHSH and CDR2 as LQKENI. The germline V and J ends were trimmed by 3 bases and 6 bases, with 8 bases remaining between them. This CDR3 has 13 residues. The DNA for the CDR3 is TGTGCCAGCTCACCCGGGCCAGATGAAAAACTGTTTTTT. Translation gives CASSPGPDEKLFF.

This clone was detected once. The DNA is omitted, as the CDR3 cannot be located on it reliably, and the CDR3 follows TCRdb's listing. J is TRBJ1-5 and V is TRBV19. Germline CDR1 is LNHDA and CDR2 is SQIVND (reference sequence). The length of the CDR3 is 15 amino acids, counting both ends. CDR3 protein: CASSTSGQANQPQHF.

This chain joins TRBV7-8 and TRBJ2-7; no clear D gene. Germline V CDR1 and CDR2: SGHVS, FQNEAQ. Deletions cut 5 bases from V and 7 bases from J, with 12 bases between. This CDR3 has 12 residues. CDR3 amino acids: CASSLPVGEQYF. The CDR3 DNA reads as TGTGCCAGCAGCCTCCCAGTGGGGGAGCAGTACTTC.

This clone was counted a few times. The chain recombines TRBV11-2 with TRBJ1-5, with unresolved D. Trimming removed 1 base from V and 0 bases from J, with 7 bases in between. The CDR3 runs 15 residues. The germline V gene has CDR1 SGHAT and CDR2 FQNNGV. CDR3 amino acids: CASSLAIDSNQPQHF. CDR3 DNA sequence: TGTGCCAGCAGCTTAGCGATAGATAGCAATCAGCCCCAGCATTTT.

This chain connects TRBV2 to TRBJ2-2; possibly TRBD2 for D (7 bases). V was shortened by 8 bases and J by 5 bases, with 18 bases between the two germline ends. Germline V CDR1 and CDR2: SNHLY, FYNNEI. The CDR3 runs 15 residues. The CDR3 protein is CASGVTGGRTGELFF. CDR3 DNA sequence: TGTGCCAGCGGGGTAACCGGGGGGCGAACCGGGGAGCTGTTTTTT.

This chain links TRBV19 with TRBJ2-1; weak D call: TRBD1 (6 bases). This CDR3 spans 14 amino acids. In germline, CDR1 is LNHDA, CDR2 SQIVND (reference sequence). V lost 7 bases, J lost 8 bases, and 18 bases lay in between. The CDR3 sequence: CASTESRGTYEQFF. The CDR3, as DNA: TGTGCCAGTACAGAATCAAGGGGGACGTATGAGCAGTTCTTC. Full variable domain (missing parts from reference TRBV19 and TRBJ2-1): DGGITQSPKYLFRKEGQNVTLSCEQNLNHDAMYWYRQDPGQGLRLIYYSQIVNDFQKGDIAEGYSVSREKKESFPLTVTSAQKNPTAFYLCASTESRGTYEQFFGPGTRLTVL.

This chain uses TRBV9 with TRBJ1-4; D perhaps matches TRBD1 (6 bases). The V end was cut by 3 bases, the J end by 3 bases, with 12 bases between. The CDR3 loop spans 15 amino acids. CDR1 is SGDLS and CDR2 is YYNGEE in the germline V gene. DNA of the CDR3: TGTGCCAGCAGCGCCGCGGGGGCCCCTAATGAAAAACTGTTTTTT. Protein sequence: CASSAAGAPNEKLFF. Together with reference TRBV9 and TRBJ1-4, the CDR3 gives the full variable domain: DSGVTQTPKHLITATGQRVTLRCSPRSGDLSVYWYQQSLDQGLQFLIQYYNGEERAKGNILERFSAQQFPDLHSELNLSSLELGDSALYFCASSAAGAPNEKLFFGSGTQLSVL.

This rearrangement joins TRBV5-6 to TRBJ2-6; 8 bases fit TRBD1. CDR1 is SGHDT, CDR2 YYEEEE, per germline. J gave up 1 base and V 0 bases, and 6 bases lay outside the gene matches. The CDR3 runs to 18 residues. The CDR3 here is CASSLGQGWGSGANVLTF. In DNA form, the CDR3 reads TGTGCCAGCAGCTTGGGACAGGGGTGGGGATCTGGGGCCAACGTCCTGACTTTC.

The chain recombines TRBV5-5 with TRBJ1-1; 10 positions agree with TRBD1. The ends lost 4 bases at V and 1 base at J; junction bases unmatched: 1. The CDR3 sequence is 14 residues long. The V gene's germline CDR1 is SGHKS and CDR2 YYEKEE (reference sequence). CDR3 bases: TGTGCCAGCAGCAGGACAGGGGGGAACACTGAAGCTTTCTTT. It translates to CASSRTGGNTEAFF.

V is TRBV2 and J is TRBJ2-4, with D possibly TRBD2 on 6 matching bases. Germline values: CDR1 SNHLY, CDR2 FYNNEI. Trimming took 6 bases from V and 6 from J, leaving 18 bases between them. There are 15 residues in the CDR3. The chain's CDR3 is CASSGRGIPANIQYF. DNA of the CDR3: TGTGCCAGCAGCGGTCGGGGGATCCCAGCAAACATTCAGTACTTC.

CDR3 nucleotides: TGTGCCAGCAGCTTAGCCCCCGATTACGAGCAGTACTTC. It codes for CASSLAPDYEQYF. J is TRBJ2-7 and V is TRBV7-2; D ambiguous. V was clipped by 0 bases and J by 4 bases, with 7 bases between them. CDR3 length equals 13 residues. CDR1 is SGHTA, CDR2 FQGNSA, per germline.

This chain joins TRBV7-8 and TRBJ2-5; possible D gene TRBD1, 6 bases. The CDR3 covers 14 residues. The V and J ends lost 5 bases and 4 bases respectively, with 14 bases between them. CDR1 is SGHVS and CDR2 is FQNEAQ in the germline V gene. This chain's CDR3 is CASSTTQGRETQYF. As DNA, the CDR3 is TGTGCCAGCAGCACCACACAGGGCCGAGAGACCCAGTACTTC.

V usage is TRBV11-3 and J usage is TRBJ1-3, with 9 bases aligning to TRBD1. V was pared by 5 bases and J by 4 bases, with 6 bases of the junction left unmatched. CDR3 length: 15 amino acids. Germline values: CDR1 SGHNT, CDR2 YENEEA. Here the CDR3 reads CASSPGQGPGNTIYF. The CDR3 nucleotides read TGTGCCAGCAGCCCGGGACAGGGCCCCGGAAACACCATATATTTT.

The CDR3, as DNA: TGTGCCAGCAGCTCCATGGAGAATCAGCCCCAGCATTTT. Its translation: CASSSMENQPQHF. The chain is built from TRBV9 and TRBJ1-5; unclear D gene. The CDR3 consists of 13 residues. CDR1 is SGDLS, CDR2 YYNGEE, per germline. Trimming took off 4 bases at V and 4 bases at J, with 9 bases between the two ends.

The chain employs TRBV9 and TRBJ1-6; D is unclear. Germline V gene data show CDR1 as SGDLS and CDR2 as YYNGEE. Trimming pared 0 bases from V and 8 bases from J, leaving 12 bases between. CDR3 length: 15 residues. The chain's CDR3 is CASSVATPPDSPLHF. The CDR3 DNA follows: TGTGCCAGCAGCGTAGCTACACCCCCTGATTCACCCCTCCACTTT.

The chain recombines TRBV5-5 with TRBJ2-7; D is perhaps TRBD1 or TRBD2 (5 bases each). Germline values: CDR1 SGHKS, CDR2 YYEKEE (reference sequence). This CDR3 has 15 amino acids. Trimming pared 4 bases from V and 5 bases from J, leaving 19 bases between. The CDR3 DNA follows: TGTGCCAGCAGCGACCCCAGGGACCTTGGCAACGAGCAGTACTTC. Its translation: CASSDPRDLGNEQYF.

In its sample, this clone was seen a few times. The chain is built from TRBV4-2 and TRBJ1-4; D gene uncertain. Trimming cost V 0 bases and J 0 bases, with 8 bases left between them. The CDR3 length is 16 residues. The V gene's germline CDR1 is LGHNA and CDR2 YNFKEQ. The CDR3 spells CASSQERDATNEKLFF. The DNA for the CDR3 is TGTGCCAGCAGCCAAGAACGGGATGCAACTAATGAAAAACTGTTTTTT.

Comments on this clone: At the DNA level, this CDR3 is encoded by other sequences in the same sample as well. The rearrangement links TRBV18 to TRBJ2-3; D remains ambiguous. There are 12 residues in the CDR3. Looked up from germline, CDR1 is KGHSH and CDR2 is LQKENI. The V gene lost 2 bases and the J gene lost 0 bases, with 0 bases spanning the gap. CDR3 region: CASSPSTDTQYF. CDR3 in DNA: TGTGCCAGCTCACCAAGCACAGATACGCAGTATTTT.

This chain connects TRBV23-1 to TRBJ1-5; D remains ambiguous. TRBV23-1 is treated as an ORF (open reading frame) with a function not yet certain. V was shortened by 8 bases and J by 0 bases, with 17 bases between the two germline ends. The CDR3 is made up of 16 amino acids. CDR3 bases: TGCGCCAGCTCTTTAACCCAATCCCTTAGCAATCAGCCCCAGCATTTT. Protein product: CASSLTQSLSNQPQHF.

The V call is TRBV5-4, the J call TRBJ2-1; 12 bases match TRBD2. Trimming removed 4 bases from V and 0 bases from J; junction bases left unmatched: 8. The CDR3 has 18 amino acids. Germline assignment: CDR1 SGHNT and CDR2 YYREEE (reference sequence). The CDR3 DNA reads as TGTGCCAGCAGCGTCGGACTAGCGGGGTCGGGCTCCTACAATGAGCAGTTCTTC. Amino acids: CASSVGLAGSGSYNEQFF.

The V call is TRBV5-6, the J call TRBJ2-1; D assignment may be TRBD1 or TRBD2 (5 bases each). The CDR3 contains 15 residues. Trimming took off 0 bases at V and 5 bases at J, with 12 bases between the two ends. Germline loops: CDR1 SGHDT, CDR2 YYEEEE. The CDR3 loop is CASSLVGRGDNEQFF. The CDR3 nucleotides are TGTGCCAGCAGCTTGGTGGGACGCGGTGACAATGAGCAGTTCTTC.

This chain uses TRBV7-9 with TRBJ2-7; a possible D gene is TRBD2 (5 bases). Trimming left V 3 bases short and J 7 bases short, with 7 bases between. This CDR3 is 11 amino acids long. CDR1 is SEHNR, CDR2 FQNEAQ, per germline (reference sequence). The CDR3: CASSFSGEQYF. CDR3 DNA sequence: TGTGCCAGCAGCTTCTCGGGGGAGCAGTACTTC.

The chain combines TRBV18 with TRBJ2-7; D is ambiguous. The germline V and J ends were trimmed by 0 bases and 3 bases, with 9 bases remaining between them. Germline V gene data show CDR1 as KGHSH and CDR2 as LQKENI. The CDR3 is 14 amino acids. The CDR3 protein is CASSPPSAHYEQYF. The CDR3 DNA follows: TGTGCCAGCTCACCACCGTCGGCCCACTACGAGCAGTACTTC.

The chain combines TRBV5-6 with TRBJ1-4; D might be TRBD1 (6 bases). CDR1 and CDR2 from the germline V gene are SGHDT and YYEEEE. This CDR3 region has 16 residues. The V gene lost 1 base and the J gene lost 6 bases, with 16 bases spanning the gap. DNA of the CDR3: TGTGCCAGCAGCTTGTACCAGTCAGGGGAGGATGAAAAACTGTTTTTT. Amino acids: CASSLYQSGEDEKLFF.

The chain links TRBV7-9 to TRBJ2-1; 13 positions match TRBD2. The V segment lost 5 bases and the J segment 4 bases; nucleotides outside the gene matches: 11. CDR1 is SEHNR, CDR2 FQNEAQ, per germline (reference sequence). The CDR3 length is 18 residues. Here the CDR3 reads CASSQGRTSGSFYNEQFF. CDR3 in DNA: TGTGCCAGCAGCCAAGGCCGGACTAGCGGGAGTTTTTACAATGAGCAGTTCTTC.

V and J are TRBV29-1 and TRBJ2-5, with unresolved D. Germline CDR1 is SQVTM and CDR2 is ANQGSEA. The ends were cut back, 3 bases at V and 3 bases at J, with 11 bases in the middle. There are 13 residues in the CDR3. Here the CDR3 DNA reads TGCAGCGTTGACAGCCTGTTTGAAGAGACCCAGTACTTC. This encodes CSVDSLFEETQYF.

This clone has a handful of counts. The gene calls are TRBV9 and TRBJ2-2, with a tentative D call TRBD1 (7 bases). V dropped 0 bases and J dropped 3 bases, with 18 bases sitting between them. The V gene's germline CDR1 is SGDLS and CDR2 YYNGEE. The CDR3 contains 18 residues. The CDR3 is CASSVAVGTRGDTGELFF. CDR3 nucleotide sequence: TGTGCCAGCAGCGTAGCTGTGGGAACCAGGGGGGACACCGGGGAGCTGTTTTTT.

This chain connects TRBV6-6 to TRBJ1-5, with a weak D call TRBD1 (5 bases). The CDR3 runs to 15 residues. V gave up 3 bases and J gave up 1 base, with 10 bases separating them. The germline V gene has CDR1 MNHNY and CDR2 SVGAGI (reference sequence). Written as DNA, the CDR3 is TGTGCCAGCAGTTATTGGGACGCCAGCAATCAGCCCCAGCATTTT. Protein: CASSYWDASNQPQHF.

CDR3 nucleotides: TGTGCCAGCAGACCCTTCGGACCCGTAGAGACCCAGTACTTC. Protein sequence: CASRPFGPVETQYF. The V call is TRBV27, the J call TRBJ2-5; no clear D. V shed 6 bases and J shed 4 bases, with 15 bases lying between them. Per the germline V gene, CDR1 is MNHEY and CDR2 is SMNVEV (reference sequence). The CDR3 runs 14 residues.